Listed here are 17 T cell receptor beta chains from one sample, sequenced in a study of shared clonotypes between healthy human individuals. Data came from immunoSEQ multiplex PCR; TCRdb stores just in-frame clones and leaves some out. The sample includes almost 750,000 clones, roughly 72% seen only once; the top ten take around 1.8%. The sequenced sample was memory CD4+ T cells sorted from blood. Subset here: CD45RA-negative fraction. The receptors stem from a woman in her thirties in good health.

The chain uses TRBV6-5 and TRBJ2-7; D is tentatively TRBD1 or TRBD2 (5 bases each). Germline assignment: CDR1 MNHEY and CDR2 SVGAGI. Between the trimmed V and J ends, which lost 7 bases and 3 bases, there was a span of 16 bases. The CDR3 is made up of 14 amino acids. CDR3 in amino acids: CASTPRGSRYEQYF. As DNA, the CDR3 is TGTGCCAGCACTCCGAGGGGTTCCCGCTACGAGCAGTACTTC.

The chain combines TRBV6-5 with TRBJ2-6; D ambiguous. The CDR3 spans 13 residues. Germline V gene sequence: CDR1 MNHEY, CDR2 SVGAGI. V lost 5 bases, J lost 0 bases, and 2 bases lay in between. In nucleotides, the CDR3 is TGTGCCAGCAGTACCTCTGGGGCCAACGTCCTGACTTTC. Its translation is CASSTSGANVLTF.

As regards this clone: Germline is not matched at one junction end, which may reflect a read error. The V and J genes are TRBV7-9 and TRBJ2-5; a weak D match, TRBD2 (5 bases). CDR1 SEHNR and CDR2 FQNEAQ come from the germline V gene (reference sequence). The CDR3 is 16 residues long. The CDR3 protein is CASSPSAGDTQQTQYF. The CDR3 nucleotides read TGTGCCAGCAGCCCTTCGGCCGGGGATACCCAACAGACCCAGTACTTC.

The chain carries TRBV29-1 and TRBJ1-1; D gene ambiguous. This CDR3 has 14 amino acids. The germline V gene has CDR1 SQVTM and CDR2 ANQGSEA. V was shortened by 5 bases and J by 8 bases, with 21 bases between the two germline ends. The CDR3 sequence is CSVQSKTEEREAFF. The CDR3, as DNA: TGCAGCGTTCAATCTAAGACCGAGGAGAGGGAAGCTTTCTTT.

V and J are TRBV6-5 and TRBJ2-1, with TRBD2 matching 9 bases. V was clipped by 6 bases and J by 7 bases; unmatched bases: 7. The germline V gene encodes CDR1 MNHEY and CDR2 SVGAGI. CDR3 size: 14 residues. The CDR3 sequence is CASRLSGRSNEQFF. CDR3 in DNA: TGTGCCAGCAGACTCAGCGGGAGGTCAAATGAGCAGTTCTTC.

The chain is built from TRBV14 and TRBJ1-2; D uncertain. Trimming shortened V by 5 bases and J by 4 bases, and 14 bases separated the two germline ends. The CDR3 runs 14 residues. Germline V lookup: CDR1 SGHDN, CDR2 FVKESK. The CDR3 bases are TGTGCCAGCAGCGCCCGGACGATTGGCTATGGCTACACCTTC. This gives the protein CASSARTIGYGYTF.

The rearrangement links TRBV9 to TRBJ1-3, with D uncertain. The germline gives CDR1 SGDLS, CDR2 YYNGEE. With 5 bases removed from V and 0 bases from J, the gap between germline ends came to 18 bases. The CDR3 loop spans 17 amino acids. The CDR3 loop is CASSPNVGSLSGNTIYF. The CDR3, as DNA: TGTGCCAGCAGTCCAAACGTCGGCAGTCTCTCTGGAAACACCATATATTTT.

On this clone itself: Other DNA sequences from this sample encode an identical CDR3 as well. CDR3 amino acids: CASSEEDRGYGYTF. The CDR3 nucleotides read TGTGCCAGCAGTGAAGAGGACAGGGGGTATGGCTACACCTTC. V and J are TRBV6-1 and TRBJ1-2; the match to TRBD1 covers 10 bases. The CDR3 has 14 amino acids. Trimming cost V 1 base and J 5 bases; bases outside gene matches: 1. CDR1 and CDR2 from the germline V gene are MNHNS and SASEGT.

The chain combines TRBV10-1 with TRBJ1-4; a weak D match, TRBD1 (5 bases). The CDR3 runs to 13 residues. V was shortened by 10 bases and J by 8 bases, with 17 bases between the two germline ends. Germline lookup yields CDR1 WNHNN and CDR2 SYGVQD (reference sequence). CDR3 DNA sequence: TGCGCCAAACCGGGACGGGTAAGAGAAAAACTGTTTTTT. Protein: CAKPGRVREKLFF.

CDR3 region: CATSSGGGATDTQYF. The DNA for the CDR3 is TGTGCCACCAGCTCCGGGGGAGGTGCGACAGATACGCAGTATTTT. This sequence joins TRBV15 and TRBJ2-3, with a tentative D call TRBD2 (6 bases). The CDR3 runs 15 residues. Germline-derived CDR1 and CDR2 are LNHNV and YYDKDF (reference sequence). Trimming removed 5 bases at V and 3 bases at J, with 15 bases between. Full variable domain (missing parts from reference TRBV15 and TRBJ2-3): DAMVIQNPRYQVTQFGKPVTLSCSQTLNHNVMYWYQQKSSQAPKLLFHYYDKDFNNEADTPDNFQSRRPNTSFCFLDIRSPGLGDTAMYLCATSSGGGATDTQYFGPGTRLTVL.

This rearrangement joins TRBV7-9 to TRBJ1-4; perhaps TRBD1 as D (6 bases). This CDR3 has 14 residues. The germline V gene has CDR1 SEHNR and CDR2 FQNEAQ (reference sequence). V was cut by 6 bases and J by 7 bases, with 15 bases left in between. This chain's CDR3 is CASRKTGTAEKLFF. The CDR3 DNA sequence: TGTGCCAGCAGGAAAACAGGGACGGCTGAAAAACTGTTTTTT. Combining the CDR3 with reference TRBV7-9 and TRBJ1-4 gives the whole variable domain DTGVSQNPRHKITKRGQNVTFRCDPISEHNRLYWYRQTLGQGPEFLTYFQNEAQLEKSRLLSDRFSAERPKGSFSTLEIQRTEQGDSAMYLCASRKTGTAEKLFFGSGTQLSVL.

The V and J genes are TRBV4-2 and TRBJ2-6; TRBD1 aligns across 8 bases. Germline CDR1 reads LGHNA; CDR2 reads YNFKEQ. The CDR3 runs 21 residues. Germline trimming cut 1 base from V and 2 bases from J; bases unmatched to any gene: 16. The chain's CDR3 is CASSQAAARRGLEAGANVLTF. CDR3 DNA: TGTGCCAGCAGCCAAGCTGCCGCCCGCAGGGGGCTGGAGGCTGGGGCCAACGTCCTGACTTTC.

Concerning this clone itself: Other DNA sequences within the sample encode an identical CDR3. The rearrangement uses TRBV11-2 and TRBJ2-1; 7 nucleotides align to TRBD1. This CDR3 spans 14 amino acids. V was pared by 4 bases and J by 2 bases, with 2 bases of the junction left unmatched. Germline V lookup: CDR1 SGHAT, CDR2 FQNNGV. The CDR3 region has the DNA TGTGCCAGCAGCTCCGGACAGGCCTACAATGAGCAGTTCTTC. Translated, it gives CASSSGQAYNEQFF.

The chain is built from TRBV28 and TRBJ2-3, with 16 bases identical to TRBD2. CDR3 size: 19 residues. V shed 4 bases and J 6 bases; nucleotides not matched to a gene: 13. CDR1 is MDHEN and CDR2 is SYDVKM in the germline V gene. CDR3 bases: TGTGCCAGCAGTTCTCATCCTCCGGGACTAGCGGGAGGGAGGGATACGCAGTATTTT. As protein: CASSSHPPGLAGGRDTQYF.

In this sample, this clone turned up a few times. The chain couples TRBV15 to TRBJ2-1, with TRBD2 as a possible D gene (5 bases). V was pared by 3 bases and J by 1 base, with 13 bases between. CDR3 size: 16 residues. Per the germline V gene, CDR1 is LNHNV and CDR2 is YYDKDF (reference sequence). DNA for the CDR3: TGTGCCACCAGCAGTCCCGAACGGGGTTCCTACAATGAGCAGTTCTTC. It specifies CATSSPERGSYNEQFF.

This clone was counted many times. CDR3 protein: CASSPGTGGGQPQHF. The CDR3 DNA sequence: TGTGCCAGTAGTCCCGGGACAGGGGGCGGTCAGCCCCAGCATTTT. The chain carries TRBV19 and TRBJ1-5; 12 bases line up with TRBD1. The CDR3 is 15 residues long. V dropped 5 bases and J dropped 6; count of bases not matched to a gene: 5. The V gene's germline CDR1 is LNHDA and CDR2 SQIVND (reference sequence).

This clone has only a few counts. The CDR3 DNA sequence: TGTGCCAGCCTGGACAGGGTGTATGGAAACACCATATATTTT. This codes for CASLDRVYGNTIYF. V and J are TRBV6-5 and TRBJ1-3; 8 nucleotides match TRBD1. The CDR3 loop spans 14 amino acids. With V trimmed by 8 bases and J by 3 bases, 6 bases remained unmatched. The germline V gene encodes CDR1 MNHEY and CDR2 SVGAGI.